This T cell receptor beta chain stems from a study of beta chain features in type 1 diabetes. The entirety of the isolated RNA underwent reverse transcription, so expressed TCRB transcripts were sequenced. Assay: immunoSEQ multiplex PCR; the TCRdb copy retains only in-frame clones and omits some. The data hold a few hundred thousand clones, with about 9.3% observed a single time. The material sequenced was naive CD4+ T cells from blood. This receptor was taken from a young woman in good health.

The DNA for the CDR3 is TGTGCCAGCAGACAACCGGGACAGAATTCACCCCTCCACTTT. Translated: CASRQPGQNSPLHF. The chain uses TRBV11-2 and TRBJ1-6; TRBD1 matches 7 bases. Per the germline V gene, CDR1 is SGHAT and CDR2 is FQNNGV. The CDR3 is 14 amino acids. The junction had 6 bases not matched to a gene; V was cut back by 6 bases and J by 7 bases.